A selection of T cell receptor beta chains follows, all from one sample in a study of regulatory T cells in long-lasting Graves disease. TCRdb itself ran the multiplex PCR reads through MiXCR, one entry per CDR3 protein. The data show approximately 440,000 distinct CDR3 sequences, about a quarter seen once. The sequenced sample was peripheral blood mononuclear cells (PBMCs), obtained when the disease was refractory, from a patient treated with antithyroid drugs. The receptors stem from a female donor with Graves disease. Both conserved end residues are part of each CDR3. The order of the fields is V gene, J gene, clone size, CDR3 protein. Where a row states a size, it is once, few, many or the class of an expanded clone; other rows omit it.

V: TRBV10-3; J: TRBJ1-3; size: NA; CDR3: CAISPVVGGGGNTIYF
V: TRBV5-5; J: TRBJ1-6; size: few; CDR3: CASSLEWDRDSPLHF
V: TRBV12-3/TRBV12-4; J: TRBJ1-4; size: few; CDR3: CASSLVTASREKLFF
V: TRBV11-2; J: TRBJ2-7; size: few; CDR3: CASSALANPYEQYF
V: TRBV7-9; J: TRBJ2-6; size: few; CDR3: CASSLGAGISGANVLTF
V: TRBV30; J: TRBJ2-2; size: many; CDR3: CAWIDPKRNGELFF
V: TRBV20-1; J: TRBJ1-1; size: many; CDR3: CSAPSVGRADTEAFF
V: TRBV28; J: TRBJ1-2; size: few; CDR3: CASSLSRIAGARHYGYTF
V: TRBV9; J: TRBJ1-1; size: NA; CDR3: CASSAGQGWAEAFF
V: TRBV7-2; J: TRBJ1-2; size: NA; CDR3: CASSGGTGFGYTF
V: TRBV28; J: TRBJ2-5; size: many; CDR3: CASSLLGLAGVETQYF
V: TRBV30; J: TRBJ1-5; size: many; CDR3: CAWSVQDRGYQPQHF
V: TRBV7-9; J: TRBJ2-7; size: NA; CDR3: CASSLGEPYEQYF
V: TRBV24-1; J: TRBJ2-1; size: NA; CDR3: CATSDPGLGPHNEQFF
V: TRBV6-2/TRBV6-3; J: TRBJ1-5; size: NA; CDR3: CAGDNQPQHF
V: TRBV27; J: TRBJ1-6; size: NA; CDR3: CASSQGYRSNSPLHF
V: TRBV2; J: TRBJ2-2; size: many; CDR3: CARGLAGGTGELFF
V: TRBV10-3; J: TRBJ2-7; size: NA; CDR3: CAISESSGTGLGEQYF
V: TRBV9; J: TRBJ1-1; size: NA; CDR3: CASSAVRGDTEAFF
V: TRBV5-5; J: TRBJ2-4; size: NA; CDR3: CASSKAPSSVRTSGSRAKNIQYF
V: TRBV6-1; J: TRBJ2-7; size: few; CDR3: CATRLVTSPYEQYF
V: TRBV20-1; J: TRBJ2-7; size: NA; CDR3: CSAHPGLAASYEQYF
V: TRBV9; J: TRBJ2-7; size: NA; CDR3: CASSVVGQGGEQYF
V: TRBV6-2/TRBV6-3; J: TRBJ2-4; size: few; CDR3: CASSYSTGGIQYF
V: TRBV2; J: TRBJ2-7; size: many; CDR3: CASSGKREQYF
V: TRBV5-1; J: TRBJ1-1; size: many; CDR3: CASSLAAVNTEAFF
V: TRBV18; J: TRBJ1-1; size: few; CDR3: CASSPPFRDRGRNTEAFF
V: TRBV20-1; J: TRBJ2-5; size: many; CDR3: CSARTLGGVGETQYF
V: TRBV7-9; J: TRBJ2-2; size: NA; CDR3: CASHRPLPGTTNTGELFF
V: TRBV12-5; J: TRBJ1-5; size: many; CDR3: CASGPHRQHNQPQHF
V: TRBV5-5; J: TRBJ2-6; size: NA; CDR3: CASSLPRSGANVLTF
V: TRBV7-2; J: TRBJ1-3; size: few; CDR3: CASSFGANSGNTIYF
V: TRBV29-1; J: TRBJ1-1; size: NA; CDR3: CSVGGGPDRGTEAFF
V: TRBV25-1; J: TRBJ2-7; size: NA; CDR3: CASSESPTAQTYEQYF